The TCR beta chain described here comes from a study of shared clonotypes between healthy human individuals. Study in general: Donor composition was a couple of women and three men, aged 18 to 49.

This CDR3 comprises 13 residues. V was trimmed by 1 base and J by 5 bases, leaving 9 bases between them. Germline CDR1 SGHKS, CDR2 YYEKEE (reference sequence). The repertoire was sequenced with immunoSEQ multiplex PCR; TCRdb's copy has only in-frame clones and lacks some. The table lists approximately 2.4 million clones, nearly 97% of them singletons. V is TRBV5-5 and J is TRBJ2-5, with D unclear. The sample was naive CD4+ T cells sorted from blood. Described subset: CD45RA+ positively selected. The clonotype originates from a man younger than 30 in good health. CDR3 sequence: CASSLPPSETQYF. The CDR3, as DNA: TGTGCCAGCAGCTTGCCTCCGTCCGAGACCCAGTACTTC.